Each of the 24 T cell receptor beta chains below was sequenced from the same sample in a study of blood T cell repertoires in COVID-19. Sequenced by immunoSEQ multiplex PCR; TCRdb stores in-frame clones only, minus some. The data contain a few hundred thousand clones, 70% to 90% of them seen just once; the ten biggest clones take up around 3%. The specimen sequenced was peripheral blood. The receptor set was obtained from a woman aged 30 to 39 with COVID-19, enrolled during active disease.

The V gene is TRBV27, the J gene TRBJ1-2, with 9 bases aligning to TRBD1. The J segment lost 4 bases and the V segment lost 2 bases, leaving 8 bases of the junction unmatched. Germline CDR1 MNHEY, CDR2 SMNVEV (reference sequence). There are 16 residues in the CDR3. CDR3 sequence (DNA): TGTGCCAGCAGTTTAAAGTGGGACAGGGTCCTCTATGGCTACACCTTC. Translated: CASSLKWDRVLYGYTF.

Here the CDR3 DNA reads TGTGCCAGCAGCTTAGACGGGATCTACGAGCAGTACGTC. Translated: CASSLDGIYEQYV. The chain is built from TRBV11-2 and TRBJ2-7; D is possibly TRBD2 (5 bases). CDR3 length: 13 residues. V lost 0 bases and J lost 3, with 6 bases in between. From germline, CDR1 is SGHAT and CDR2 FQNNGV.

This chain joins TRBV24-1 and TRBJ2-3, with D possibly matching TRBD2 (5 bases). The CDR3 runs to 13 residues. In germline, CDR1 is KGHDR, CDR2 SFDVKD. The V end was cut by 7 bases, the J end by 3 bases, with 10 bases between. The CDR3 is CATRGRGTDTQYF. CDR3 nucleotide sequence: TGTGCCACCAGAGGGAGAGGAACAGATACGCAGTATTTT.

The gene calls are TRBV2 and TRBJ2-3, with D possibly matching TRBD2 (6 bases). Germline V gene data show CDR1 as SNHLY and CDR2 as FYNNEI. V was cut by 7 bases and J by 0 bases, with 11 bases left in between. The CDR3 runs to 14 residues. The CDR3 DNA reads as TGTGCCAGCACCCGGGACTGGAGCACAGATACGCAGTATTTT. Translation gives CASTRDWSTDTQYF.

V and J are TRBV6-2 or TRBV6-3 and TRBJ2-2; D ambiguous. Germline lookup yields CDR1 MNHEY and CDR2 SVGEGT. V lost 5 bases and J 6 bases, leaving 7 bases between the germline ends. This CDR3 spans 12 amino acids. The chain's CDR3 is CASSPRAGELFF. CDR3 sequence (DNA): TGTGCCAGCAGTCCCCGGGCCGGGGAGCTGTTTTTT.

J is TRBJ2-3 and V is TRBV3-1 (or the pseudogene TRBV3-2); tentative D call: TRBD1 (7 bases). V was cut by 5 bases and J by 4 bases, with 22 bases left in between. The germline V gene has CDR1 LGHDT and CDR2 YNNKEL (reference sequence). This CDR3 has 17 amino acids. The CDR3 sequence: CASSVSWSQGGADTQYF. For the CDR3, the DNA is TGTGCCAGCAGCGTAAGCTGGAGCCAGGGGGGCGCAGATACGCAGTATTTT.

The chain recombines TRBV19 with TRBJ1-1; 10 bases agree with TRBD1. Germline V gene data show CDR1 as LNHDA and CDR2 as SQIVND (reference sequence). CDR3 length: 15 amino acids. The V segment lost 3 bases and the J segment 6 bases; nucleotides outside the gene matches: 7. CDR3 loop: CASSMGDRGRAEAFF. CDR3 nucleotides: TGTGCCAGTAGTATGGGGGACAGGGGTCGAGCTGAAGCTTTCTTT.

The chain links TRBV10-3 to TRBJ2-1; D is possibly TRBD1 (6 bases). Germline V gene sequence: CDR1 ENHRY, CDR2 SYGVKD. Trimming pared 6 bases from V and 0 bases from J, leaving 15 bases between. The CDR3 contains 16 residues. CDR3 loop: CAISNSGASSYNEQFF. The CDR3, as DNA: TGTGCCATCAGCAACTCAGGGGCCTCCTCCTACAATGAGCAGTTCTTC.

J is TRBJ2-4 and V is TRBV13; maybe TRBD1 (6 bases). This CDR3 comprises 15 residues. In germline, CDR1 is PRHDT, CDR2 FYEKMQ (reference sequence). V dropped 8 bases and J dropped 2 bases, with 16 bases sitting between them. The CDR3 region is CASLWSGATKNIQYF. CDR3 coding DNA: TGTGCCAGCCTTTGGTCAGGGGCAACCAAAAACATTCAGTACTTC.

The chain employs TRBV4-3 and TRBJ1-6, with 9 bases fitting TRBD1. Germline CDR1 LGHNA, CDR2 YSLEER. The CDR3 length is 17 residues. The ends lost 0 bases at V and 5 bases at J; junction bases unmatched: 5. The CDR3, as DNA: TGCGCCAGCAGCCAAGATGGGGGACAGGGCAATAATTCACCCCTCCACTTT. It is translated as CASSQDGGQGNNSPLHF.

This rearrangement joins TRBV7-9 to TRBJ2-2, with 16 bases fitting TRBD2. CDR1 and CDR2 (germline): SEHNR, FQNEAQ (reference sequence). The CDR3 totals 17 residues. J gave up 7 bases and V 5 bases, and 7 bases lay outside the gene matches. This CDR3 is CASSLGTSGRAGGELFF. CDR3 in DNA: TGTGCCAGCAGCCTCGGGACTAGCGGGAGGGCAGGCGGGGAGCTGTTTTTT.

This chain joins TRBV6-5 and TRBJ1-1; TRBD1 is a possible D gene (6 bases). CDR3 length: 16 amino acids. V was trimmed by 3 bases and J by 0 bases, leaving 14 bases between them. Germline V gene data show CDR1 as MNHEY and CDR2 as SVGAGI. CDR3 sequence reads: CASSYRGGTLNTEAFF. The DNA for the CDR3 is TGTGCCAGCAGTTATAGGGGGGGCACACTGAACACTGAAGCTTTCTTT.

The gene calls are TRBV19 and TRBJ2-3; D is unclear. There are 14 residues in the CDR3. Per germline, CDR1 LNHDA and CDR2 SQIVND (reference sequence). The germline V and J ends were trimmed by 0 bases and 0 bases, with 4 bases remaining between them. The CDR3: CASSIDRSTDTQYF. CDR3 coding DNA: TGTGCCAGTAGTATAGACAGGAGCACAGATACGCAGTATTTT.

The chain uses TRBV19 and TRBJ1-3; D possibly corresponds to TRBD1 (6 bases). Per the germline V gene, CDR1 is LNHDA and CDR2 is SQIVND (reference sequence). The CDR3 runs to 16 residues. The V gene lost 3 bases and the J gene lost 0 bases, with 12 bases spanning the gap. CDR3 nucleotides: TGTGCCAGTAGTATTCAGGGCAGGGGCTCTGGAAACACCATATATTTT. Translated, it gives CASSIQGRGSGNTIYF.

V and J are TRBV13 and TRBJ2-3; TRBD2 matches at 7 bases. V lost 2 bases, J lost 4 bases, and 3 bases stayed unmatched. This CDR3 has 14 amino acids. Per germline, CDR1 PRHDT and CDR2 FYEKMQ (reference sequence). The CDR3: CASSLPAGSDTQYF. The CDR3 nucleotides read TGTGCCAGCAGCTTACCAGCGGGATCAGATACGCAGTATTTT.

The chain is built from TRBV2 and TRBJ1-5; TRBD1 matches at 9 bases. The CDR3 spans 15 residues. The germline CDR1 and CDR2 sequences are SNHLY and FYNNEI. J lost 2 bases, V lost 6 bases, and 5 bases had no gene match. CDR3 loop: CASRGQGSGNQPQHF. Here the CDR3 DNA reads TGTGCCAGCAGGGGACAGGGAAGTGGCAATCAGCCCCAGCATTTT.

This chain uses TRBV5-6 with TRBJ1-2; TRBD1 might be the D (6 bases). This CDR3 has 14 amino acids. Germline V gives CDR1 SGHDT, CDR2 YYEEEE. The V end lost 4 bases, the J end lost 5 bases, and 15 bases lay between the germline ends. The CDR3 region is CASSEQGKSYGYTF. The DNA for the CDR3 is TGTGCCAGCAGCGAACAGGGTAAATCGTATGGCTACACCTTC.

The V and J genes are TRBV19 and TRBJ1-1; 8 nucleotides match TRBD1. Looked up from germline, CDR1 is LNHDA and CDR2 is SQIVND (reference sequence). The V segment lost 4 bases and the J segment 6 bases; nucleotides outside the gene matches: 4. The CDR3 is 13 amino acids. CDR3 protein: CASSSTQGAEAFF. The CDR3 coding sequence is TGTGCCAGTAGTAGCACACAGGGGGCTGAAGCTTTCTTT.

The chain couples TRBV24-1 to TRBJ2-5, with D unclear. Trimming pared 1 base from V and 0 bases from J, leaving 11 bases between. There are 16 residues in the CDR3. The germline V gene encodes CDR1 KGHDR and CDR2 SFDVKD. The CDR3 here is CATSDFAGLYQETQYF. The CDR3 nucleotides are TGTGCCACCAGTGATTTCGCAGGCCTGTACCAAGAGACCCAGTACTTC.

V gene TRBV10-1 combines with J gene TRBJ2-5, with D hard to call. This CDR3 region has 13 residues. The germline V gene encodes CDR1 WNHNN and CDR2 SYGVQD (reference sequence). V lost 3 bases, J lost 0 bases, and 5 bases lay in between. This CDR3 reads CASSETDQETQYF. CDR3 DNA sequence: TGCGCCAGCAGTGAAACAGACCAAGAGACCCAGTACTTC.

The rearrangement uses TRBV6-5 and TRBJ1-1; TRBD1 is a possible D gene (5 bases). V lost 6 bases and J lost 2, with 16 bases in between. The germline V gene encodes CDR1 MNHEY and CDR2 SVGAGI. The CDR3 sequence is 15 residues long. The CDR3 nucleotides are TGTGCCAGCAGCTACGATAGGACACCAAACACTGAAGCTTTCTTT. It translates to CASSYDRTPNTEAFF.

This sequence joins TRBV10-3 and TRBJ2-2; no clear D. Per the germline V gene, CDR1 is ENHRY and CDR2 is SYGVKD. With 3 bases removed from V and 1 base from J, the gap between germline ends came to 3 bases. The CDR3 totals 13 residues. CDR3 coding DNA: TGTGCCATCAGTGACGGGAACACCGGGGAGCTGTTTTTT. Translating gives CAISDGNTGELFF.

V gene TRBV24-1 combines with J gene TRBJ2-5; D might be TRBD2 (5 bases). V was shortened by 5 bases and J by 2 bases, with 26 bases between the two germline ends. Germline values: CDR1 KGHDR, CDR2 SFDVKD. This CDR3 has 19 residues. CDR3 bases: TGTGCCACCAGTGGTCCCCCCGGGCGGGTCGGATCCCCGCAAGAGACCCAGTACTTC. Translation: CATSGPPGRVGSPQETQYF.

This clone was counted once. This CDR3 is CASSESGSSYNEQFF. As DNA, the CDR3 is TGCGCCAGCAGTGAGTCGGGCAGCTCATACAATGAGCAGTTCTTC. The V gene is TRBV10-1, the J gene TRBJ2-1; D is ambiguous. The V end was cut by 0 bases, the J end by 4 bases, with 10 bases between. The CDR3 is 15 amino acids. The germline CDR1 and CDR2 sequences are WNHNN and SYGVQD (reference sequence).